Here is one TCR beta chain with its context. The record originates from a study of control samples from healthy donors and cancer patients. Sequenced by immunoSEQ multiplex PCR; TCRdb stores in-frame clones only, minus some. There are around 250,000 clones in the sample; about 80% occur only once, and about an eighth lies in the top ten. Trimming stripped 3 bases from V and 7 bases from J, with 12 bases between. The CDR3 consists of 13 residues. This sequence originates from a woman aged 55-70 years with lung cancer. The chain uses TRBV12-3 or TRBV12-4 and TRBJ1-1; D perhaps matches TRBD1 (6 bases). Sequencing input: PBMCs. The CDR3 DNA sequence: TGTGCCAGCAGTTTCCCGGGCAGGGGTGAAGCTTTCTTT. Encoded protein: CASSFPGRGEAFF.